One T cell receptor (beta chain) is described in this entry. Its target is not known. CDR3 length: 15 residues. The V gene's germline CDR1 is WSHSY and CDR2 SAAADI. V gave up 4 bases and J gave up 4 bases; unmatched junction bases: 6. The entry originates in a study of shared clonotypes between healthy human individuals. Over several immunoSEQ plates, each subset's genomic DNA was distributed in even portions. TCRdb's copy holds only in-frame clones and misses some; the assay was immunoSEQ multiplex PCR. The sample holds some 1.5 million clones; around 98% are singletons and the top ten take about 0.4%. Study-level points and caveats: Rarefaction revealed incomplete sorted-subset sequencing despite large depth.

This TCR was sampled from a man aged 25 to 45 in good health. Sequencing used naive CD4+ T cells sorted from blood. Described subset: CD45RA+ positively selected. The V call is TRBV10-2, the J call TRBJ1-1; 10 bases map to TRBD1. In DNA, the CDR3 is TGCGCCAGCAGTGGAAGGGACAGGGGAGGCACTGAAGCTTTCTTT. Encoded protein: CASSGRDRGGTEAFF.